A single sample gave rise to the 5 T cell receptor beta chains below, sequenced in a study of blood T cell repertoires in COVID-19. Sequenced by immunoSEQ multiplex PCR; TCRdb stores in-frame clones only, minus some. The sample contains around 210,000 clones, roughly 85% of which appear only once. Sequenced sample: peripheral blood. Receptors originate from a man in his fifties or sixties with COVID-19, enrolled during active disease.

CDR3 coding DNA: TGTGCCAGCAGCCCCAGCGGTCACGGCGGGAGTGGCGAGCAGTACTTC. Amino acids: CASSPSGHGGSGEQYF. V is TRBV7-9 and J is TRBJ2-7, with 7 bases identical to TRBD2. With V trimmed by 5 bases and J by 6 bases, 16 bases remained unmatched. The CDR3 consists of 16 residues. Germline CDR1 reads SEHNR; CDR2 reads FQNEAQ (reference sequence).

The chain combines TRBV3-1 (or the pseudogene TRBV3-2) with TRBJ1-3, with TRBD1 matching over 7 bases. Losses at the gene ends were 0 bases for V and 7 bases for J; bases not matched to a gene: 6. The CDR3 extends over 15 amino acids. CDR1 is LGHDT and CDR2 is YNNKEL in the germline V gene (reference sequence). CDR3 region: CASSQEGSRGNTIYF. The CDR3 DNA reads TGTGCCAGCAGCCAAGAAGGCTCCAGGGGGAACACCATATATTTT.

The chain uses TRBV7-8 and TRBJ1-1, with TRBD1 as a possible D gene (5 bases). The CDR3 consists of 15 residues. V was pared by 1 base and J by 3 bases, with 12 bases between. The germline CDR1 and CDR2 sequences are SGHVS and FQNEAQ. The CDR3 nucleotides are TGTGCCAGCAGCTTAGTGGGGGGGACCGACACTGAAGCTTTCTTT. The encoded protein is CASSLVGGTDTEAFF.

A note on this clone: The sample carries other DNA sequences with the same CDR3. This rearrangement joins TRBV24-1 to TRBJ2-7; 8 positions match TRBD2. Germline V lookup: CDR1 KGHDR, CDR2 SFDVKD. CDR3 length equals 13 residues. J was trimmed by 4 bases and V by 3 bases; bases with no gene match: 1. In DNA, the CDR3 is TGTGCCACCAGTGATGGCGGGGGGTACGAGCAGTACTTC. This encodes CATSDGGGYEQYF.

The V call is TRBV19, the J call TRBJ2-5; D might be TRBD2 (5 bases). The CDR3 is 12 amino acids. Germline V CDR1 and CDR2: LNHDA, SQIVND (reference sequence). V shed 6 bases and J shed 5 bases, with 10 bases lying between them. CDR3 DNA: TGTGCCAGTAGCGAGGGCTGGGAGACCCAGTACTTC. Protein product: CASSEGWETQYF.